Shown below are 22 T cell receptor beta chains from a single sample sequenced in a study of cytomegalovirus exposure and HLA in healthy donors. The primer mix had 60 Vbeta and 13 Jbeta primers. Some clones are missing from TCRdb's copy, which holds only in-frame ones; the method was immunoSEQ multiplex PCR. There are 100,000 to 150,000 clones in the sample; about 84% occur only once, and under 4.5% lies in the top ten. The sequenced sample was PBMCs. The source is a man younger than 30 in good health and CMV-seropositive.

The chain combines TRBV7-9 with TRBJ1-3, with 7 bases identical to TRBD1. CDR3 size: 19 residues. The J segment lost 7 bases and the V segment lost 4 bases, leaving 22 bases of the junction unmatched. Germline CDR1 is SEHNR and CDR2 is FQNEAQ (reference sequence). CDR3 sequence (DNA): TGTGCCAGCAGCTCCGAGGGGGCGAGGATCAGAGGAGCCGGGAACACCATATATTTT. Translation gives CASSSEGARIRGAGNTIYF.

This clone appeared a single time. The chain links TRBV28 to TRBJ2-7; D call uncertain. Germline V gene sequence: CDR1 MDHEN, CDR2 SYDVKM. The CDR3 length is 12 residues. V was cut by 8 bases and J by 3 bases, with 11 bases left in between. CDR3 coding DNA: TGTGCCAGCCACAGTTCGTTCTACGAGCAGTACTTC. As protein: CASHSSFYEQYF.

CDR3 protein: CASSLSSGVNSPLHF. The DNA for the CDR3 is TGTGCCAGCAGTTTATCGTCAGGGGTGAATTCACCCCTCCACTTT. The rearrangement uses TRBV27 and TRBJ1-6, with a weak D call TRBD1 (6 bases). The germline V and J ends were trimmed by 0 bases and 7 bases, with 10 bases remaining between them. CDR1 and CDR2 from the germline V gene are MNHEY and SMNVEV (reference sequence). The CDR3 has 15 residues.

This rearrangement joins TRBV5-1 to TRBJ1-6, with a tentative D call TRBD1 (6 bases). Trimming shortened V by 0 bases and J by 13 bases, and 14 bases separated the two germline ends. CDR1 SGHRS and CDR2 YFSETQ come from the germline V gene. This CDR3 is built from 14 residues. DNA for the CDR3: TGCGCCAGCAGCTTGGTTACGGCAGGGGAGCCCCTCCACTTT. It codes for CASSLVTAGEPLHF.

This clone was counted only a few times. This chain connects TRBV4-3 to TRBJ2-7; 9 bases map to TRBD1. From germline, CDR1 is LGHNA and CDR2 YSLEER. The J segment lost 6 bases and the V segment lost 1 base, leaving 10 bases of the junction unmatched. This CDR3 has 16 residues. CDR3 in DNA: TGCGCCAGCAGCCAAGTTATCGGGGACAGGGTTCGCGAGCAGTACTTC. Its protein is CASSQVIGDRVREQYF.

This chain uses TRBV5-6 with TRBJ1-6, with D possibly being TRBD1 (5 bases). The V gene's germline CDR1 is SGHDT and CDR2 YYEEEE. The CDR3 runs 14 residues. V dropped 0 bases and J dropped 10 bases, with 11 bases sitting between them. The CDR3 reads CASSLAGWGSPLHF. The CDR3 DNA follows: TGTGCCAGCAGCTTGGCAGGGTGGGGATCACCCCTCCACTTT.

This rearrangement joins TRBV5-6 to TRBJ1-2, with 7 bases aligning to TRBD1. Germline-derived CDR1 and CDR2 are SGHDT and YYEEEE. The CDR3 has 14 residues. The V and J ends lost 8 bases and 4 bases, in that order; junction bases with no gene match: 11. This CDR3 reads CASQKRTGAYGYTF. The CDR3 DNA is TGTGCCAGTCAAAAACGGACAGGTGCCTATGGCTACACCTTC.

This chain links TRBV18 with TRBJ2-3; 7 positions agree with TRBD2. The ends lost 3 bases at V and 9 bases at J; junction bases unmatched: 9. This CDR3 region has 14 residues. The germline V gene has CDR1 KGHSH and CDR2 LQKENI. The DNA for the CDR3 is TGTGCCAGCTCACCTGATCCTAGCGGAGAGACGCAGTATTTT. Protein sequence: CASSPDPSGETQYF.

This clone was seen just once. The chain links TRBV30 to TRBJ2-3, with 8 bases aligning to TRBD2. This CDR3 contains 16 residues. The junction had 16 bases not matched to a gene; V was cut back by 3 bases and J by 8 bases. The germline V gene encodes CDR1 GTSNPN and CDR2 SVGIG (reference sequence). The CDR3 DNA sequence: TGTGCCTGGAGCGGCGGGGGGCGTACCGAGCCAGGTACGCAGTATTTT. Its protein is CAWSGGGRTEPGTQYF.

In the case of this clone: This specimen includes other DNA sequences encoding the same CDR3. The chain recombines TRBV11-2 with TRBJ2-1, with 8 bases matching TRBD1. Germline CDR1 and CDR2: SGHAT and FQNNGV. The CDR3 spans 14 residues. V lost 5 bases and J lost 5; bases outside the gene matches: 5. The CDR3 is CASSPGTGDNEQFF. The CDR3 DNA reads TGTGCCAGCAGCCCTGGGACAGGCGACAATGAGCAGTTCTTC.

The V and J genes are TRBV7-2 and TRBJ1-1; perhaps TRBD1 as D (5 bases). Germline CDR1 is SGHTA and CDR2 is FQGNSA. CDR3 length: 15 amino acids. With 2 bases removed from V and 4 bases from J, the gap between germline ends came to 14 bases. The CDR3 region is CASSLPGLVGTEAFF. The CDR3 region has the DNA TGTGCCAGCAGCTTACCAGGGTTAGTGGGCACTGAAGCTTTCTTT.

In this sample, this clone turned up once. This sequence joins TRBV7-9 and TRBJ2-3; 10 nucleotides agree with TRBD2. V dropped 5 bases and J dropped 0; count of bases not matched to a gene: 8. The CDR3 extends over 17 amino acids. Per germline, CDR1 SEHNR and CDR2 FQNEAQ (reference sequence). As DNA, the CDR3 is TGTGCCAGCAGCACTGAGACTAGCGGGTTTAGCACAGATACGCAGTATTTT. Its translation is CASSTETSGFSTDTQYF.

This chain uses TRBV7-5 with TRBJ1-4; TRBD1, the D gene given by the table, was not confirmed from the DNA. TRBV7-5 is a pseudogene. The CDR3 length is 17 residues. As DNA, the CDR3 is TGTGTCAGAAGCTTACTCGGGACAGGTATAAAAGAAGAAAAACTGTTTTTT. This codes for CVRSLLGTGIKEEKLFF.

This clone has a single count. V and J are TRBV13 and TRBJ1-6; tentatively, D is TRBD1 (5 bases). V gave up 0 bases and J gave up 7 bases, with 10 bases separating them. The CDR3 is made up of 15 amino acids. Germline V gene sequence: CDR1 PRHDT, CDR2 FYEKMQ (reference sequence). CDR3 nucleotides: TGTGCCAGCAGCTTAGGGCAGGGAGGGAATTCACCCCTCCACTTT. Its translation: CASSLGQGGNSPLHF.

The chain employs TRBV4-3 and TRBJ1-1; D unclear. CDR1 and CDR2 (germline): LGHNA, YSLEER. V was pared by 0 bases and J by 2 bases, with 7 bases between. CDR3 length: 14 residues. The CDR3 DNA sequence: TGCGCCAGCAGCCAAGATTCCTTCAACACTGAAGCTTTCTTT. Translated: CASSQDSFNTEAFF.

This chain uses TRBV12-2 with TRBJ2-5; the DNA was not compared with TRBD2, the D call given in the table. TRBV12-2 constitutes a pseudogene. This CDR3 is 21 amino acids long. The CDR3: CASRLVQGRDYKSPPSETQYF. CDR3 nucleotides: TGTGCAAGTCGCCTGGTACAGGGACGGGACTACAAATCCCCTCCCTCAGAGACCCAGTACTTC.

The CDR3 DNA follows: TGTGCCAGCTCTCAGAATGGACAGGCCAATTCACCCCTCCACTTT. This sequence encodes CASSQNGQANSPLHF. The rearrangement joins TRBV18 to TRBJ1-6; 7 bases align to TRBD1. The CDR3 contains 15 residues. Germline V gene data show CDR1 as KGHSH and CDR2 as LQKENI. V was clipped by 6 bases and J by 7 bases; unmatched bases: 9.

The chain recombines TRBV6-4 with TRBJ1-1, with TRBD1 matching over 8 bases. J lost 6 bases, V lost 3 bases, and 6 bases had no gene match. Germline V CDR1 and CDR2: MRHNA, SNTAGT. The CDR3 has 14 residues. CDR3 sequence (DNA): TGTGCCAGCAGTGAGAATACAGGGGGAGCTGAAGCTTTCTTT. Amino acid sequence: CASSENTGGAEAFF.

V gene TRBV7-9 combines with J gene TRBJ1-1, with D unclear. Germline-derived CDR1 and CDR2 are SEHNR and FQNEAQ (reference sequence). Trimming left V 4 bases short and J 4 bases short, with 13 bases between. The CDR3 runs 14 residues. The CDR3 here is CASSSLAPLTEAFF. As DNA, the CDR3 is TGTGCCAGCAGCTCCTTAGCCCCCCTCACTGAAGCTTTCTTT.

This rearrangement joins TRBV7-8 to TRBJ2-2; 9 bases align to TRBD2. This CDR3 comprises 17 residues. Losses at the gene ends were 4 bases for V and 5 bases for J; bases not matched to a gene: 11. The germline V gene has CDR1 SGHVS and CDR2 FQNEAQ. CDR3 coding DNA: TGTGCCAGCAGCTCCCCTGTGCGGGGGGGCCGAACCGGGGAGCTGTTTTTT. This gives the protein CASSSPVRGGRTGELFF.

In its sample, this clone was seen once. V gene TRBV14 combines with J gene TRBJ2-7; TRBD2 matches 7 bases. The germline gives CDR1 SGHDN, CDR2 FVKESK. This CDR3 is 14 amino acids long. J lost 4 bases, V lost 4 bases, and 7 bases had no gene match. CDR3 bases: TGTGCCAGCAGCCGTGCGGGAGAAGGTTACGAGCAGTACTTC. Protein: CASSRAGEGYEQYF.

This chain connects TRBV25-1 to TRBJ2-7; possible D gene TRBD1, 6 bases. Germline V lookup: CDR1 MGHDK, CDR2 SYGVNS. This CDR3 is built from 12 residues. The CDR3 sequence is CASGQTSYEQYF. Written as DNA, the CDR3 is TGTGCGTCAGGACAGACCTCCTACGAGCAGTACTTC.